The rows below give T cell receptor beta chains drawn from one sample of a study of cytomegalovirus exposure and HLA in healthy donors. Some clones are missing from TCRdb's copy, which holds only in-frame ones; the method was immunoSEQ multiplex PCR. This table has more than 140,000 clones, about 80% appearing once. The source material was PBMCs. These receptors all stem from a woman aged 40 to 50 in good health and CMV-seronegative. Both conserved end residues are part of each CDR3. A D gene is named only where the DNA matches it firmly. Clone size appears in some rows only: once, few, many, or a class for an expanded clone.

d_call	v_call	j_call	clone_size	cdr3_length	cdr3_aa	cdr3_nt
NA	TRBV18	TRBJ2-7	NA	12	CASSADSYEQYF	TGTGCCAGCTCAGCCGACAGTTACGAGCAGTACTTC
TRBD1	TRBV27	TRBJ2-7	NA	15	CASSSPGQGDYEQYF	TGTGCCAGCAGTTCACCGGGACAGGGGGACTACGAGCAGTACTTC
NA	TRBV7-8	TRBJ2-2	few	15	CASPKTGHEIGELFF	TGTGCCAGCCCTAAAACGGGACACGAGATTGGGGAGCTGTTTTTT
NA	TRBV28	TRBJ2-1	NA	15	CASSLYGSSYNEQFF	TGTGCCAGCAGTTTGTACGGGAGCTCCTACAATGAGCAGTTCTTC
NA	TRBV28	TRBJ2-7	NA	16	CASSHTFGRAPGEQYF	TGTGCCAGCAGTCACACGTTCGGGCGCGCTCCGGGAGAGCAGTACTTC
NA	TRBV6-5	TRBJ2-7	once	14	CASWAYGDRYEQYF	TGTGCCAGCTGGGCGTACGGGGATCGCTACGAGCAGTACTTC
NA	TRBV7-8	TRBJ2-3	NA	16	CASSTRTGGNADTQYF	TGTGCCAGCAGCACAAGAACGGGCGGGAACGCAGATACGCAGTATTTT
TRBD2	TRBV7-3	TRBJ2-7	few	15	CASSLTGGRSYEQYF	TGTGCCAGCAGCTTAACGGGCGGGAGAAGCTACGAGCAGTACTTC
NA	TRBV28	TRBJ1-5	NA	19	CASSSSRDSKHYSNQPQHF	TGTGCCAGCAGTTCATCAAGGGACTCAAAGCACTATAGCAATCAGCCCCAGCATTTT
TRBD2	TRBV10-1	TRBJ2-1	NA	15	CASSSGTSGLNEQFF	TGCGCCAGCAGTTCCGGGACTAGCGGGTTGAATGAGCAGTTCTTC
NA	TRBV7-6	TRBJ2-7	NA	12	CASRDSSYEQYF	TGTGCCAGCAGGGACAGCTCCTACGAGCAGTACTTC
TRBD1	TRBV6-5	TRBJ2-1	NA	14	CASSPDRVGGEQFF	TGTGCCAGCAGCCCCGACAGGGTAGGAGGTGAGCAGTTCTTC
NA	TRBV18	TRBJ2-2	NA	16	CASSPVVQGSTGELFF	TGTGCCAGCTCACCAGTGGTCCAGGGGAGCACCGGGGAGCTGTTTTTT
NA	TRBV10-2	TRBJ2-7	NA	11	CASRLSYEQYF	TGCGCCAGCAGATTATCCTACGAGCAGTACTTC
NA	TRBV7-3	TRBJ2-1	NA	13	CASSLETYNEQFF	TGTGCCAGCAGCTTAGAAACTTACAATGAGCAGTTCTTC